This TCR beta chain is from a study of cytomegalovirus exposure and HLA in healthy donors. Study findings and constraints: High specificity and sensitivity for cytomegalovirus status were reported for the classifier. Generally TCR sequences proved uncommon, though certain public TCRs appeared in numerous donors. A list of about 180 TCR beta chains associated with cytomegalovirus was given. A few chains tied to CMV proved CMV antigen-specific in vitro.

Remarks on this clone: Its matching antigen is unknown.

Germline V gene lookup returns CDR1 MNHNS and CDR2 SASEGT. With 0 bases clipped from V and 1 base from J, the junction kept 3 bases outside the gene matches. This CDR3 is built from 17 residues. Generated by immunoSEQ multiplex PCR, the TCRdb table keeps only in-frame clones and is missing some. Here the sample spans some 79,000 clones, about 94% being singletons. The J gene is TRBJ2-3, the V gene TRBV6-1; 11 nucleotides align to TRBD2. The sample taken for sequencing was PBMCs. The TCR was taken from a woman aged 18-29 years in good health and CMV-seropositive. CDR3 bases: TGTGCCAGCAGTGAAGCCATAGCGGGGGGGGGCACAGATACGCAGTATTTT. It is translated as CASSEAIAGGGTDTQYF.